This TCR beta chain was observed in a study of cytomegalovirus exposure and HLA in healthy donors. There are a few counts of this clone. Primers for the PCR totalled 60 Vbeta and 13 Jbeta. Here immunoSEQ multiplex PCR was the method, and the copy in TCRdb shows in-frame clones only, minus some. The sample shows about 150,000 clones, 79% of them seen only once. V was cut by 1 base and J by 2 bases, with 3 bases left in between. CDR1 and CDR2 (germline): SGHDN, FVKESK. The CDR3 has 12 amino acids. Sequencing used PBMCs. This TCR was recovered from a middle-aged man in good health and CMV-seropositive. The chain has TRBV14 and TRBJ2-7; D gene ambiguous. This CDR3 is CASSQAPYEQYF. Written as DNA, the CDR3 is TGTGCCAGCAGCCAAGCTCCCTACGAGCAGTACTTC.